This entry concerns a single T cell receptor (beta chain). The target antigen is unknown. TCR beta CDR3 regions were amplified from RNA transcripts. First-round RT-PCR with HTBI primers amplified the TCR CDR3 region. MiXCR was run by TCRdb on the multiplex PCR reads, yielding one entry per CDR3 protein. The table includes about 600,000 distinct CDR3 sequences, 13% to 15% detected once. This sample was included in a study of T cells in Graves' hyperthyroidism and ophthalmopathy. Findings and caveats of the study: Expanded thyroid clonotypes (above 0.001) were mostly also found in blood.

V lost 4 bases to trimming and J lost 0 bases; unmatched junction nucleotides: 14. This CDR3 region has 18 residues. Germline V gene lookup returns CDR1 SGDLS and CDR2 YYNGEE. The TCR comes from a woman younger than 30 with Graves' ophthalmopathy. The source material was blood. This chain joins TRBV9 and TRBJ2-3, with 7 nucleotides matching TRBD2. CDR3 coding DNA: TGTGCCAGCAGCCCGAGCGGGGCCGATTTCTTAAGCACAGATACGCAGTATTTT. This translates into CASSPSGADFLSTDTQYF.